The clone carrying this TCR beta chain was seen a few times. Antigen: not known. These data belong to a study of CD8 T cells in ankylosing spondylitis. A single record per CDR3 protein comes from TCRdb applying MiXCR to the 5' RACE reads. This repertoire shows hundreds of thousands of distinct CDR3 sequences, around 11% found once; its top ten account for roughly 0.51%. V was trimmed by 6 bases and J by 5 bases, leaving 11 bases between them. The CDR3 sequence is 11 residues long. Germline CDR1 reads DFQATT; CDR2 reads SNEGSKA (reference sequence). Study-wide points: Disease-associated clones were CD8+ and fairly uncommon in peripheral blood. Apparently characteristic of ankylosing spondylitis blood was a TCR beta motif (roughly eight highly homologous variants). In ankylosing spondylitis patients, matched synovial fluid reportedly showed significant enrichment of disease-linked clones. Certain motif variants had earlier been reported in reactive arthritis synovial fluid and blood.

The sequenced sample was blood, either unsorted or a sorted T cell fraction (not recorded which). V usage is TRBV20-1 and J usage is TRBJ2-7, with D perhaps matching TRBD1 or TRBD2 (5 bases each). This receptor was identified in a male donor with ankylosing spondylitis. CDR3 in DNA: TGCAGTGCGTTCCGAGGGGACGAGCAGTACTTC. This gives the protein CSAFRGDEQYF.